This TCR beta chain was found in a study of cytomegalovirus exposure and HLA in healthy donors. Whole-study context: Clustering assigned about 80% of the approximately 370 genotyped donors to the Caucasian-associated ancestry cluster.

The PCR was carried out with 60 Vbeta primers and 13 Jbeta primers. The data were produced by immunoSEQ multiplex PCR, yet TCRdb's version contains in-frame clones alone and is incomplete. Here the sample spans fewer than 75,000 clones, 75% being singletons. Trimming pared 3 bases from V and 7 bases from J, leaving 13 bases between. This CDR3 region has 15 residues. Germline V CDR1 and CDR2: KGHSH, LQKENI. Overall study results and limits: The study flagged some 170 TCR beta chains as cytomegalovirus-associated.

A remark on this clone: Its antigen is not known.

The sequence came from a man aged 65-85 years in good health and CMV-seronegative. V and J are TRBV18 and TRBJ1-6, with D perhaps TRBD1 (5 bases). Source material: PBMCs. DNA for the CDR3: TGTGCCAGCTCACCCCGTGGGGACTCGAATTCACCCCTCCACTTT. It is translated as CASSPRGDSNSPLHF. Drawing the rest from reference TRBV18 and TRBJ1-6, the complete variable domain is NAGVMQNPRHLVRRRGQEARLRCSPMKGHSHVYWYRQLPEEGLKFMVYLQKENIIDESGMPKERFSAEFPKEGPSILRIQQVVRGDSAAYFCASSPRGDSNSPLHFGNGTRLTVT.